This is a list of T cell receptor beta chains from one sample in a study of Ad26.COV2.S vaccination and SARS-CoV-2 variants. The data were produced by immunoSEQ multiplex PCR, yet TCRdb's version contains in-frame clones alone and is incomplete. Of 350,000 to 450,000 clones in the sample, about four fifths are singletons; the top ten hold approximately 7%. The sample was peripheral blood, taken in a trial of Ad26.COV2.S vaccine versus placebo. Receptors were obtained from a person between 18 and 60 years old who received the Ad26.COV2.S COVID-19 vaccine or a placebo. The CDR3 runs from the conserved cysteine through the conserved F or W. Fields, in order: clone size, D gene, V gene, J gene, CDR3 DNA, CDR3 protein. D genes are given only for firm matches. Rows give clone size only sometimes, using once, few, many, or a class for an expanded clone.

>NA|NA|TRBV7-9|TRBJ1-3
TGTGCCAGCTTGGACGGGAGCCGGGGAAACACCATATATTTT
CASLDGSRGNTIYF
>NA|NA|TRBV19|TRBJ2-5
TGTGCCAGTAGCGACCAAAGTGTGAAATCCGGCCCCCAAGAGACCCAGTACTTC
CASSDQSVKSGPQETQYF
>NA|TRBD2|TRBV5-4|TRBJ2-7
TGTGCCAGCAGCCCGGGGACTAGCGGTTACGAGCAGTACTTC
CASSPGTSGYEQYF
>NA|NA|TRBV7-6|TRBJ1-1
TGTGCCAGCAGCTTAAGGTCAGTGAACACTGAAGCTTTCTTT
CASSLRSVNTEAFF
>NA|TRBD1|TRBV5-1|TRBJ1-1
TGCGCCAGCAGCAGGACAGGGGGGAACACTGAAGCTTTCTTT
CASSRTGGNTEAFF
>NA|NA|TRBV18|TRBJ2-1
TGTGCCAGCTCACCCCGACCGAGTTCAGGTGAGCAGTTCTTC
CASSPRPSSGEQFF
>NA|NA|TRBV7-2|TRBJ2-2
TGTGCCAGCAGTTCTCTAGGAGTCACCGGGGAGCTGTTTTTT
CASSSLGVTGELFF
>NA|NA|TRBV6-5|TRBJ2-3
TGTGCCAGCGGCCGACTAGTGGGCGGCACAGATACGCAGTATTTT
CASGRLVGGTDTQYF
>NA|NA|TRBV27|TRBJ2-6
TGTGCCAGCAGTCCACGGCCCTCTCGAATCTCGGGGGCCAACGTCCTGACTTTC
CASSPRPSRISGANVLTF
>NA|TRBD2|TRBV6-6|TRBJ2-1
TGTGCCAGCAGTCGACTAGCGGGAGTCAATGAGCAGTTCTTC
CASSRLAGVNEQFF
>NA|NA|TRBV27|TRBJ1-4
TGTGCCAGCAGTTTAGGCCTAGGCCAATCTTCCCGTGAAAAACTGTTTTTT
CASSLGLGQSSREKLFF
>once|NA|TRBV13|TRBJ1-1
TGTGCCAGCAGCTTAACCAACACTGAAGCTTTCTTT
CASSLTNTEAFF
>NA|NA|TRBV11-2|TRBJ2-3
TGTGCCAGCAGCTTAGGGTTTGGGGCGGTCAGGATCGATACGCAGTATTTT
CASSLGFGAVRIDTQYF
>NA|NA|TRBV28|TRBJ1-2
TGTGCCAGCAGTTTAACCGGGCGTGGTGGCTACACCTTC
CASSLTGRGGYTF
>NA|TRBD2|TRBV11-2|TRBJ2-2
TGTGCCAGCAGCTGGACTAGCCGCACCGGGGAGCTGTTTTTT
CASSWTSRTGELFF
>few|TRBD1|TRBV15|TRBJ1-2
TGTGCCACCAGCAGAGATCAGGGGGGTGGTGGCTACACCTTC
CATSRDQGGGGYTF
>NA|TRBD1|TRBV5-1|TRBJ1-2
TGCGCCAGCACCCAGGACAGGGGGGGAATCTATGGCTACACCTTC
CASTQDRGGIYGYTF
>NA|TRBD2|TRBV7-3|TRBJ2-1
TGTGCCAGCAGCTCCCCGGGACTAGCGGGGGCCGGGGCGGGCAATGAGCAGTTCTTC
CASSSPGLAGAGAGNEQFF
>NA|NA|TRBV7-2|TRBJ2-7
TGTGCCAGCAGCTTAGCGCTATACAGCTCCTACGAGCAGTACTTC
CASSLALYSSYEQYF
>NA|NA|TRBV9|TRBJ1-2
TGTGCCAGCAGCGTAGAGGGGAACTATGGCTACACCTTC
CASSVEGNYGYTF
>NA|TRBD1|TRBV10-3|TRBJ2-7
TGTGCCATCAGTGCACCGGGACAGGGTTACTACGAGCAGTACTTC
CAISAPGQGYYEQYF
>NA|NA|TRBV7-7|TRBJ2-5
TGTGCCAGCAGCTCCCCAGGGGCGCGGAGGGAGACCCAGTACTTC
CASSSPGARRETQYF
>NA|TRBD1|TRBV7-2|TRBJ1-2
TGTGCCAGCAGCCCGGGACAGGGTTACTATGGCTACACCTTC
CASSPGQGYYGYTF
>NA|TRBD1|TRBV6-5|TRBJ2-1
TGTGCCAGCAAAGGCGGGACAGGGAACATCAATGAGCAGTTCTTC
CASKGGTGNINEQFF
>NA|TRBD2|TRBV30|TRBJ2-7
TGTGCCTGGAGTTTTTTTGCGGGGGGCGAGCAGTACTTC
CAWSFFAGGEQYF
>NA|TRBD1|TRBV23-1|TRBJ2-6
TGCGCCAGCACTCACCACGACAGGGGCTCTGGGGCCAACGTCCTGACTTTC
CASTHHDRGSGANVLTF
>few|NA|TRBV5-1|TRBJ2-1
TGCGCCAGCAGCTTGCCGGTAAATTCCTACAATGAGCAGTTCTTC
CASSLPVNSYNEQFF
>NA|NA|TRBV24-1|TRBJ2-7
TGTGCCACCAGTGATTTAGACGGGTACGAGCAGTACTTC
CATSDLDGYEQYF
>NA|TRBD1|TRBV3-1/TRBV3-2|TRBJ1-1
TGTGCCAGCACCGACAGGGGGCGCTTCACTGAAGCTTTCTTT
CASTDRGRFTEAFF
>NA|NA|TRBV9|TRBJ1-1
TGTGCCAGCAGCGTAGGGGGTGACACTGAAGCTTTCTTT
CASSVGGDTEAFF
>once|TRBD1|TRBV5-4|TRBJ1-2
TGTGCCAGCAGCACGACAGGGAACTATGGCTACACCTTC
CASSTTGNYGYTF
>NA|TRBD1|TRBV5-1|TRBJ2-5
TGCGCCAGCAGCTTACAGGGGGAAGAGACCCAGTACTTC
CASSLQGEETQYF
>once|NA|TRBV10-3|TRBJ2-7
TGTGCCATCAGTGAGTCACAGAGCTCCTACGAGCAGTACTTC
CAISESQSSYEQYF
>NA|TRBD2|TRBV6-4|TRBJ2-1
TGTGCCAGCAGTGAATACCCTAGCGGGGCCTACAATGAGCAGTTCTTC
CASSEYPSGAYNEQFF
>NA|NA|TRBV19|TRBJ1-5
TGTGCCAGTAGTATAGATTTAGTCCAGCCCCAGCATTTT
CASSIDLVQPQHF
>NA|TRBD1|TRBV5-1|TRBJ2-7
TGCGCCAGCAGCCGGACAGGGGACTCCTACGAGCAGTACTTC
CASSRTGDSYEQYF
>NA|NA|TRBV28|TRBJ1-3
TGTGCCAGCAGTACCTCTGGAAACACCATATATTTT
CASSTSGNTIYF
>NA|TRBD2|TRBV7-3|TRBJ2-1
TGTGCCAGCAGCCCGAAGACTAGCCATGAGCAGTTCTTC
CASSPKTSHEQFF
>NA|NA|TRBV19|TRBJ2-7
TGTGCCAGTAGTATGGGGGACCTGTATCTAGGCTCCTACGAGCAGTACTTC
CASSMGDLYLGSYEQYF
>NA|TRBD1|TRBV7-9|TRBJ2-7
TGTGCCAGCAGCCCCCGGGACAGGGTTGAGCAGTACTTC
CASSPRDRVEQYF
>NA|TRBD2|TRBV7-7|TRBJ2-3
TGTGCCAGCAGCTTAGGGACTAGCGGGACCGGGGGTACGCAGTATTTT
CASSLGTSGTGGTQYF
>NA|NA|TRBV5-1|TRBJ1-2
TGCGCCAGCAGCCCGGACAGCATTTACTCTAACTATGGCTACACCTTC
CASSPDSIYSNYGYTF